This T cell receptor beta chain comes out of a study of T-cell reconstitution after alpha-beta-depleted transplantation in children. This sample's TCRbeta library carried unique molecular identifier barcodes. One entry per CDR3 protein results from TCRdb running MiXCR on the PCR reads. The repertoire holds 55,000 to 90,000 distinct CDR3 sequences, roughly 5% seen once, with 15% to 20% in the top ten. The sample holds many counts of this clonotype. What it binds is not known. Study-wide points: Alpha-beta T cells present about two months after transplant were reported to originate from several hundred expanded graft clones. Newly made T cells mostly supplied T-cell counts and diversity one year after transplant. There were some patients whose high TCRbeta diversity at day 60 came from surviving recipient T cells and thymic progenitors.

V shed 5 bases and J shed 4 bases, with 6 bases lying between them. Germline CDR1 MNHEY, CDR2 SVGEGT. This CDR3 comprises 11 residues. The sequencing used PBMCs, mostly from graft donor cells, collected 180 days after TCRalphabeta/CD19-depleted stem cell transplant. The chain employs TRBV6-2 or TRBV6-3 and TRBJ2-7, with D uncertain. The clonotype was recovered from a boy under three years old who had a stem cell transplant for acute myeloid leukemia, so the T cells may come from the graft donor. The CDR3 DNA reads TGTGCCAGCAGTCACCTGTACGAGCAGTACTTC. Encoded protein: CASSHLYEQYF.